This T cell receptor (beta chain) appears in the sequencing data of a study of T-cell reconstitution after alpha-beta-depleted transplantation in children. Findings of the study overall: T cells produced anew were the main source of T-cell counts and diversity one year after transplant. There were reportedly several hundred expanded graft clones from which alpha-beta T cells came about two months after transplant. The study traced high day-60 TCRbeta diversity in some patients to surviving recipient T cells and thymic progenitors.

The CDR3 runs 15 residues. Germline V gene sequence: CDR1 SGHTA, CDR2 FQGNSA. The junction had 9 bases not matched to a gene; V was cut back by 3 bases and J by 6 bases. A library of TCRbeta sequences, prepared with unique molecular identifiers, was generated. TCRdb re-derived calls from the PCR reads in MiXCR, one entry per CDR3 protein. Of hundreds of thousands of distinct CDR3 sequences in the sample, 13% were seen once. There are a few counts of this clonotype. Its antigen is unidentified. V usage is TRBV7-2 and J usage is TRBJ2-7; 9 positions match TRBD1. The source was PBMCs, mostly from graft donor cells, collected 360 days after TCRalphabeta/CD19-depleted stem cell transplant. The clonotype comes from a male patient younger than 18 who had a stem cell transplant for acute myeloid leukemia, so the T cells may come from the graft donor. DNA of the CDR3: TGTGCCAGCAGCTTCCCCGGGACAGGGCGGCGCGAGCAGTACTTC. This gives the protein CASSFPGTGRREQYF.